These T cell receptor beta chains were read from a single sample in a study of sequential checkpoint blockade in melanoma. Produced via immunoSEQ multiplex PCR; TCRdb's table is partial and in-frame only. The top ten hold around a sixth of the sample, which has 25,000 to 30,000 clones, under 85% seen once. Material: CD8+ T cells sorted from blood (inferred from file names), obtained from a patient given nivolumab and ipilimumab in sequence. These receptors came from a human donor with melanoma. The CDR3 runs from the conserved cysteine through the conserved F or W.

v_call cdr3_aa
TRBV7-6 CASSLGSLAGGPGDTQYF
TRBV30 CAWDRDKNIQYF
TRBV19 CASPSGNSNQPQHF
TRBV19 CATRQGRVGELFF
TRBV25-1 CASSAGLAGGPDTQYF
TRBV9 CASSVVDPSGTIVQFF
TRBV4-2 CASSQGADYEQYF
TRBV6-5 CASSPRTANQPQHF
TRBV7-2 CASSFTQGLAGAFQETQYF
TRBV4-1 CASSPSDRGGNEQYF
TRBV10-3 CAISAVTVTSEQYF
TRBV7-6 CASSPRTTGISEKLFF
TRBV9 CASSAGAEGDTQYF
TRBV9 CASSVGAAYQETQYF
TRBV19 CASSIAHRVYEQYF
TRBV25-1 CASSATYYYEQYF
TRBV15 CATSRDQRSGANVLTF
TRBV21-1 CASSKEAGGSPYEQYF
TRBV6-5 CASSYSGTSGAYEQYF
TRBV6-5 CASSYGVTGPNSPLHF
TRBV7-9 CASSLGQGALNEQFF
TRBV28 CASSPYSTEAFF
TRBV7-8 CASSLGYDEKLFF
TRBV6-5 CASSDPVGAHGYTF
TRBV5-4 CASSPSSGNYEQYF
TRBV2 CASSQDRVSSYTIYF
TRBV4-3 CASSQDLGGGWNEQFF
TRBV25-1 CASSELGAGGPHEQYF
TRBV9 CASSLGTSGSTDTQYF
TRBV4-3 CASSQDGSSEDTDTQYF
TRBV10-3 CAISEETGGAYEQYF
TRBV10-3 CAPKTSGGGGDTQYF
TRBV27 CATEEAGTGDNEQFF
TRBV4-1 CASSQDLGRGARDTQYF
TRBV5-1 CASSLAGTGEGNGYTF
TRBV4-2 CASSQPGRGAWEQYF
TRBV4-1 CASSPIQGNTIYF
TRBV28 CASSLRHGDEQYF
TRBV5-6 CASLWAPDAYEQYF
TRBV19 CASSGAYEQYF
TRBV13 CASSLGLATDTQYF
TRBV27 CASATTYNEQFF
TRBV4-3 CASSLTGNTEAFF
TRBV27 CASSDRTSGFYEQYF
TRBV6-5 CASSSYRGLTEAFF
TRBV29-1 CSVDGTARSEETQYF
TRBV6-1 CASSEKWNRGPLYYGYTF
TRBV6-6 CASSYSVGGFYGYTF
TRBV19 CASSITTYGYTF
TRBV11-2 CASSFATVGGNTIYF
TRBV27 CASRPQGSGYTF
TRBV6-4 CASSKDRDGANVLTF
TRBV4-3 CASSPRAGGTDTQYF
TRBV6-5 CASSPSDWSSYEQYF
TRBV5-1 CASSLVWGSNTEAFF